This T cell receptor (beta chain) was observed in a study of PD-1 blockade in mismatch repair-deficient tumors. TCRdb's table, derived via immunoSEQ multiplex PCR, lists solely in-frame clones and lacks some. This table has more than 9,500 clones, 75% to 90% appearing once. This CDR3 has 12 amino acids. The germline CDR1 and CDR2 sequences are SQVTM and ANQGSEA. V lost 5 bases, J lost 7 bases, and 12 bases lay in between. In regard to this clone: Antigen: not known.

As to time point: roughly 11-day in vitro stimulation with candidate neoantigen peptide 2. This clonotype was sampled from an adult with mismatch repair-deficient cancer. The sample in question was cells cultured in vitro, obtained from a patient treated with pembrolizumab. This chain connects TRBV29-1 to TRBJ2-1, with unresolved D. CDR3 amino acids: CSVPVKINEQFF. The CDR3 region has the DNA TGCAGCGTTCCGGTCAAAATTAATGAGCAGTTCTTC.